These T cell receptor beta chains were read from a single sample in a study of beta chain features in type 1 diabetes. Sequenced by immunoSEQ multiplex PCR; TCRdb stores in-frame clones only, minus some. The sample contains 350,000 to 450,000 clones, approximately 14% of which appear only once. Material: naive CD4+ T cells from blood. The receptors derive from a man younger than 45 in good health. Both conserved end residues are trimmed from each CDR3.

v_call: TRBV7-9; j_call: TRBJ2-5; cdr3_aa: ASSFLRQETQY
v_call: TRBV2; j_call: TRBJ1-1; cdr3_aa: ASSLHRQSEAF
v_call: TRBV6-6; j_call: TRBJ1-1; cdr3_aa: ASNTGALNTEAF
v_call: TRBV7-9; j_call: TRBJ2-5; cdr3_aa: ASSYDIKRETQY
v_call: TRBV20-1; j_call: TRBJ2-1; cdr3_aa: SAEMQGEQF
v_call: TRBV25-1; j_call: TRBJ2-6; cdr3_aa: ASSTDRVKSGANVLT
v_call: TRBV5-1; j_call: TRBJ2-3; cdr3_aa: ASSLVGDTQY
v_call: TRBV30; j_call: TRBJ2-3; cdr3_aa: AWSPHPGLAGTDTQY
v_call: TRBV11-2; j_call: TRBJ2-1; cdr3_aa: ASSSGLVAEQF
v_call: TRBV7-2; j_call: TRBJ2-1; cdr3_aa: ASSLARSIYNEQF
v_call: TRBV9; j_call: TRBJ1-2; cdr3_aa: ASSVLGGSYT
v_call: TRBV15; j_call: TRBJ1-4; cdr3_aa: ATSSRQRWDEKLF
v_call: TRBV4-3; j_call: TRBJ2-1; cdr3_aa: ASSQASGDSGGAKQF
v_call: TRBV5-6; j_call: TRBJ2-1; cdr3_aa: ASSLQARGEQF
v_call: TRBV30; j_call: TRBJ2-1; cdr3_aa: AWSFSATYNEQF
v_call: TRBV5-4; j_call: TRBJ1-1; cdr3_aa: ASSRLENTEAF
v_call: TRBV29-1; j_call: TRBJ1-2; cdr3_aa: SVEGVGYYGYT